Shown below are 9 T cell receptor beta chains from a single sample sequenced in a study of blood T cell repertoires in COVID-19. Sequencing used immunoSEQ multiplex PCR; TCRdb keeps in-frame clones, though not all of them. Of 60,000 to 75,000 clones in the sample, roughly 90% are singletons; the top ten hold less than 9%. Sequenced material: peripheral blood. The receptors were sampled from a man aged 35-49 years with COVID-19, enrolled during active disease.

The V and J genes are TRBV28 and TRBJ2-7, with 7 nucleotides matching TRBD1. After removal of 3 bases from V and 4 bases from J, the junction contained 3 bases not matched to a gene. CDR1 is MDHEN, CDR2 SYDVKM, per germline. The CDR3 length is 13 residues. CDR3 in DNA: TGTGCCAGCAGTTTCCAACAGGGGTACGAGCAGTACTTC. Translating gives CASSFQQGYEQYF.

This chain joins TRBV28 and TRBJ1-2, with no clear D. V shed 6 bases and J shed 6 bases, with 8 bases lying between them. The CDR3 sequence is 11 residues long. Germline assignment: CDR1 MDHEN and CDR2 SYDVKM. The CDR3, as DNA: TGTGCCAGCAGCCCAGGCGATGGCTACACCTTC. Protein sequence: CASSPGDGYTF.

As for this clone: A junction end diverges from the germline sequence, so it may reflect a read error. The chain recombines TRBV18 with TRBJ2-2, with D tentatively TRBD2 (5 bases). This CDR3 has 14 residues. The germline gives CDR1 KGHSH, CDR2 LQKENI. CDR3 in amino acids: CASSRELNTGELLF. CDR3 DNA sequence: TGTGCCAGCTCACGGGAGCTGAACACCGGGGAGCTGCTTTTT.

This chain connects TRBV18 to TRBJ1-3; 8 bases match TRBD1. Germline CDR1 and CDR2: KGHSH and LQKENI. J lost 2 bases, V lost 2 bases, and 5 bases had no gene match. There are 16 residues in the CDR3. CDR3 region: CASSPSQQGAGNTIYF. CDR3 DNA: TGTGCCAGCTCACCATCCCAACAGGGGGCTGGAAACACCATATATTTT.

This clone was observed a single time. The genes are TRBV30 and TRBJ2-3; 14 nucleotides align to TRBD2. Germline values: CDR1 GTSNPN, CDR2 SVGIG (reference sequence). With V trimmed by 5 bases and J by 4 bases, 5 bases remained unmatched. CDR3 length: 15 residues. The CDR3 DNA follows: TGTGCCTGGGGGGGACTAGCGGGGGTCGCAGATACGCAGTATTTT. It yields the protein CAWGGLAGVADTQYF.

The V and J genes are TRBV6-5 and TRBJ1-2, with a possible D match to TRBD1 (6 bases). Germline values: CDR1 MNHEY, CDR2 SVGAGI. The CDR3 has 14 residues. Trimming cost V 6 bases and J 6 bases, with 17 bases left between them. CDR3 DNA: TGTGCCAGCAGCCTTGTAGGGGGGGCGGATGGCTACACCTTC. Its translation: CASSLVGGADGYTF.

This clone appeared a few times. CDR3 in amino acids: CASSHWTGGEQYF. The DNA of the CDR3 is TGTGCCAGCAGCCATTGGACGGGGGGCGAGCAGTACTTC. This rearrangement joins TRBV9 to TRBJ2-7; TRBD2 aligns across 7 bases. This CDR3 comprises 13 residues. Trimming took 4 bases from V and 6 from J; bases not matched to a gene: 7. Per the germline V gene, CDR1 is SGDLS and CDR2 is YYNGEE. The full variable domain, in which reference TRBV9 and TRBJ2-7 provide the parts outside the CDR3, is DSGVTQTPKHLITATGQRVTLRCSPRSGDLSVYWYQQSLDQGLQFLIQYYNGEERAKGNILERFSAQQFPDLHSELNLSSLELGDSALYFCASSHWTGGEQYFGPGTRLTVT.

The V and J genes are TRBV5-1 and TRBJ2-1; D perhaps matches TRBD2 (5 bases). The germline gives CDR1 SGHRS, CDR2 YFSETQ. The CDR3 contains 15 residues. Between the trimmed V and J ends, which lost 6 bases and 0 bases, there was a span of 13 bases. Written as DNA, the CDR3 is TGCGCCAGCATTAAGGGAGAAGGCTCCTACAATGAGCAGTTCTTC. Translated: CASIKGEGSYNEQFF.

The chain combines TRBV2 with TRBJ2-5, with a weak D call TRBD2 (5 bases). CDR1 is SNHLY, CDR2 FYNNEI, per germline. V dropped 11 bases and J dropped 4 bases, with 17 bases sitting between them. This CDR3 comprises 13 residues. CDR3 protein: CAGMGSARETQYF. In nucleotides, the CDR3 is TGTGCCGGGATGGGTAGCGCTCGAGAGACCCAGTACTTC.